Listed here is a single T cell receptor (beta chain). Its antigen is unknown. TCRdb keeps only in-frame clones here, not all; method: immunoSEQ multiplex PCR. The top ten clones hold 0.83% of a sample with about 400,000 clones, roughly 88% of them seen once. These data come from a study of cytomegalovirus exposure and HLA in healthy donors. About the research overall: The approximately 110 validation repertoires, a later analysis reported, used the same platform as the approximately 670 first-cohort repertoires.

Whole-study results and caveats: In vitro assays verified that a few CMV-associated chains recognized CMV antigens specifically. The authors enumerated 164 TCR beta chains as linked to cytomegalovirus.

Between the trimmed V and J ends, which lost 2 bases and 3 bases, there was a span of 19 bases. There are 17 residues in the CDR3. The V gene's germline CDR1 is MNHEY and CDR2 SMNVEV (reference sequence). The sample comprised PBMCs. This TCR came from a woman aged 18-29 years in good health and CMV-seronegative. The rearrangement joins TRBV27 to TRBJ2-5; tentatively, D is TRBD1 (7 bases). The CDR3 DNA sequence: TGTGCCAGCAGTTTACGTCTTGGGGGGACAGCTAAAGAGACCCAGTACTTC. Protein: CASSLRLGGTAKETQYF.